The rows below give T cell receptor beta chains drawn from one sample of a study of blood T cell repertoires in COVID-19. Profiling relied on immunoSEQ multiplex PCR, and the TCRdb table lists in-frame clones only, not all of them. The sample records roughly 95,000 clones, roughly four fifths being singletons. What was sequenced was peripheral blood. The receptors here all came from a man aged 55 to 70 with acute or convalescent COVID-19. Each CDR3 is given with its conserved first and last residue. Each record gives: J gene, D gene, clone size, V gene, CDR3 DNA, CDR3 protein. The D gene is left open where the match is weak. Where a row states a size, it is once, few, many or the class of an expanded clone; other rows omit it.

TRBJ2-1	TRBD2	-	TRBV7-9	TGTGCCAGCAGCCGATCCGGGACTAGCTACAATGAGCAGTTCTTC	CASSRSGTSYNEQFF
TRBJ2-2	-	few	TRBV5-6	TGTGCCAGCAGCTGGAGTTCCGGGGAGCTGTTTTTT	CASSWSSGELFF
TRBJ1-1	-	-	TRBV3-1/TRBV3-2	TGTGCCAGCAGCTGGACAGAGAACACTGAAGCTTTCTTT	CASSWTENTEAFF
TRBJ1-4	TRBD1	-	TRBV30	TGTGCCTGGAGTGGAGGGGGCCTTCAGACTGGGCTGTTTTTT	CAWSGGGLQTGLFF
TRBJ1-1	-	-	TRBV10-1	TGCGCCAGCAGCGAACGGGGGACCACTGAAGCTTTCTTT	CASSERGTTEAFF
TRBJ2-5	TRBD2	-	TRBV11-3	TGTGCCAGCAGCTTAGACGGGGGGGCTGAAGAGACCCAGTACTTC	CASSLDGGAEETQYF
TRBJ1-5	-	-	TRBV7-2	TGTGCCAGCAGCTTACTTCCGGGACAGCCCCAGCATTTT	CASSLLPGQPQHF
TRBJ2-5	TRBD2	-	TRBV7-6	TGTGCCAGCACTTTAGCGAGCGGGAGGTTTGAGACCCAGTACTTC	CASTLASGRFETQYF
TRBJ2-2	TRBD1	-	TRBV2	TGTGCCAGCAGTGGACAGGGGGCCGGGGAGCTGTTTTTT	CASSGQGAGELFF
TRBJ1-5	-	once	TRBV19	TGTGCCAGTAATCGAGGAAGGGGTAGCAATCAGCCCCAGCATTTT	CASNRGRGSNQPQHF
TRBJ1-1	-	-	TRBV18	TGTGCCAGCTCCCTTCAGGCCCTGAACACTGAAGCTTTCTTT	CASSLQALNTEAFF
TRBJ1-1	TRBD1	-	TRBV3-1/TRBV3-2	TGTGCCAGCAGCTACGGACAGGGGGTTGTGGGAACTGAAGCTTTCTTT	CASSYGQGVVGTEAFF
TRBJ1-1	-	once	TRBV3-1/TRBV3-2	TGTGCCAGCAGCCAGGGCTGGGAAGCTTTCTTT	CASSQGWEAFF
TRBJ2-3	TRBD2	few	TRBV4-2	TGTGCCAGCAGCCAAGTGAGCGGGGGGGTGGCAGATACGCAGTATTTT	CASSQVSGGVADTQYF
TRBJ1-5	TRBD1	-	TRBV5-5	TGTGCCAGCAGCGGTACCGGGACAGGCGGCAATCAGCCCCAGCATTTT	CASSGTGTGGNQPQHF
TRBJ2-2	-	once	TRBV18	TGTGCCAGCTCACCGACGACTCCCCTCGCCGGGGAGCTGTTTTTT	CASSPTTPLAGELFF
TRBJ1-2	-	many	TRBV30	TGTGCCTGGTTTAGGGGCTTGGACGGCTACACCTTC	CAWFRGLDGYTF
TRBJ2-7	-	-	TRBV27	TGTGCCAGCAGTCGTTCCGGGACTGTTCCCTACGAGCAGTACTTC	CASSRSGTVPYEQYF
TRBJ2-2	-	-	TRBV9	TGTGCCAGCACCGCGATGGGGGGGGCAAGCACCGGGGAGCTGTTTTTT	CASTAMGGASTGELFF
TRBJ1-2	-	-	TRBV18	TGTGCCAGCTCACCGCTCGGGGGGTTTGGCTACACCTTC	CASSPLGGFGYTF
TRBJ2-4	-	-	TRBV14	TGTGCCAGCAGCCCATTCTCGGGTAGCCTTTCAGCCAAAAACATTCAGTACTTC	CASSPFSGSLSAKNIQYF
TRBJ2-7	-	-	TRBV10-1	TGCGCCAGCAGTCCGGGCTCCTACGAGCAGTACTTC	CASSPGSYEQYF
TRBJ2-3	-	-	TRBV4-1	TGCGCCAGCAGCCAAGGGCAGGGTATTGATACGCAGTATTTT	CASSQGQGIDTQYF
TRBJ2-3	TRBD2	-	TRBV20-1	TGCAGTGCTAGTATTTCTAGCGGGAGGCTCACAGATACGCAGTATTTT	CSASISSGRLTDTQYF
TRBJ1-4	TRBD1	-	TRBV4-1	TGCGCCAGTACATTGGCCCAAACAGGGGGTGAAAAACTGTTTTTT	CASTLAQTGGEKLFF
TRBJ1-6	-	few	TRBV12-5	TGTGCTAGTGGTCCCCAGGATTCACCCCTCCACTTT	CASGPQDSPLHF
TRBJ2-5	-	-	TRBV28	TGTGCCAGCAGCCTGGATAGGGCAGGGACTTGGGAGACCCAGTACTTC	CASSLDRAGTWETQYF
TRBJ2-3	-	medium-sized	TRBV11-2	TGTGCCAGCAGCTCATACAGGGAAGGGCCAGATACGCAGTATTTT	CASSSYREGPDTQYF
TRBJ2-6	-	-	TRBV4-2	TGTGCCAGCAGCCAAGAAGACAGGTCTGGGGCCAACGTCCTGACTTTC	CASSQEDRSGANVLTF